A selection of T cell receptor beta chains follows, all from one sample in a study of multiple sclerosis patients with progressive multifocal leukoencephalopathy. The table came from immunoSEQ multiplex PCR; TCRdb's copy has only in-frame clones and leaves some out. The sample lists tens of thousands of clones, approximately 89% seen once, with approximately 1.6% in the top ten. This specimen consisted of PBMCs, obtained from a patient treated with natalizumab. These receptors were obtained from a human donor with multiple sclerosis. Both conserved end residues are part of each CDR3. D genes are given only for firm matches. Only part of the rows carry a size: once, few, many, or a class if the clone is expanded.

>TRBV19|TRBJ1-1|NA|once
CASSINGMGNTEAFF
TGTGCCAGTAGTATAAACGGCATGGGAAACACTGAAGCTTTCTTT
>TRBV4-3|TRBJ1-1|NA|NA
CASSQGPGSNTEAFF
TGCGCCAGCAGCCAAGGACCGGGTTCGAACACTGAAGCTTTCTTT
>TRBV20-1|TRBJ2-5|NA|NA
CSAEQETQYF
TGCAGTGCCGAACAGGAGACCCAGTACTTC
>TRBV6-6|TRBJ2-1|TRBD2|NA
CASSSFGLAGSNEQFF
TGTGCCAGCAGTTCCTTCGGGCTAGCGGGAAGTAATGAGCAGTTCTTC
>TRBV4-3|TRBJ1-2|TRBD1|NA
CASSRGPGQGHGYTF
TGCGCCAGCAGCCGAGGACCGGGACAGGGGCATGGCTACACCTTC
>TRBV21-1|TRBJ2-6|NA|NA
CASSSRPDPTPGANVLTF
TGTGCCAGCAGCTCCCGGCCGGACCCAACCCCTGGGGCCAACGTCCTGACTTTC
>TRBV7-9|TRBJ2-4|NA|NA
CASSSDGPGGIQYF
TGTGCCAGCAGCTCCGACGGCCCCGGGGGCATTCAGTACTTC
>TRBV19|TRBJ1-2|NA|NA
CASSLARDNRRYGYTF
TGTGCCAGTAGCCTGGCCAGGGACAATCGGCGATATGGCTACACCTTC
>TRBV10-1|TRBJ1-1|NA|NA
CASSGDDTEAFF
TGCGCCAGCAGCGGGGACGACACTGAAGCTTTCTTT
>TRBV20-1|TRBJ1-2|NA|NA
CSAGDQGGYTF
TGCAGTGCCGGGGACCAGGGTGGCTACACCTTC
>TRBV5-1|TRBJ1-1|NA|NA
CASSLVQINTEAFF
TGCGCCAGCAGCTTGGTACAGATTAACACTGAAGCTTTCTTT
>TRBV7-2|TRBJ1-2|NA|NA
CASSLETGRGGYTF
TGTGCCAGCAGCTTAGAAACAGGGAGGGGTGGCTACACCTTC
>TRBV30|TRBJ2-1|TRBD2|NA
CAWSVPPWREGRGEQFF
TGTGCCTGGAGTGTACCTCCCTGGCGGGAGGGCAGGGGTGAGCAGTTCTTC
>TRBV7-3|TRBJ2-1|TRBD2|NA
CASSLLAGGTYNEQFF
TGTGCCAGCAGCTTATTAGCGGGAGGCACCTACAATGAGCAGTTCTTC
>TRBV10-3|TRBJ1-2|NA|NA
CAAAGGEANYGYTF
TGTGCCGCGGCGGGGGGCGAAGCTAACTATGGCTACACCTTC
>TRBV28|TRBJ2-7|TRBD1|NA
CASSRTGDEQYF
TGTGCCAGCAGTCGGACAGGGGACGAGCAGTACTTC
>TRBV5-1|TRBJ2-7|NA|few
CASSLAGAGGYYEQYF
TGCGCCAGCAGCTTGGCCGGGGCAGGGGGGTACTACGAGCAGTACTTC
>TRBV11-2|TRBJ2-2|TRBD2|NA
CASTGLAGVSRELFF
TGTGCCAGCACCGGACTAGCGGGAGTCAGCAGGGAGCTGTTTTTT
>TRBV7-8|TRBJ2-2|NA|NA
CASSLSPGGAAAGELFF
TGTGCCAGCAGCTTATCCCCGGGCGGAGCGGCGGCCGGGGAGCTGTTTTTT
>TRBV7-2|TRBJ2-3|NA|NA
CASSFKLHPAGTPMDTQYF
TGTGCCAGCAGCTTTAAATTACACCCTGCGGGGACCCCTATGGATACGCAGTATTTT
>TRBV19|TRBJ1-4|NA|NA
CASSSAGWNEKLFF
TGTGCCAGTAGTTCGGCAGGGTGGAATGAAAAACTGTTTTTT
>TRBV28|TRBJ1-5|NA|NA
CASQTASSNQPQHF
TGTGCCAGCCAAACGGCCAGTAGCAATCAGCCCCAGCATTTT
>TRBV9|TRBJ2-1|TRBD2|NA
CASSVTGGHNEQFF
TGTGCCAGCAGCGTAACGGGAGGGCACAATGAGCAGTTCTTC
>TRBV5-6|TRBJ1-6|NA|NA
CASSPGRMPLHF
TGTGCCAGCAGCCCAGGGAGGATGCCCCTCCACTTT
>TRBV19|TRBJ2-4|NA|NA
CASSIRGTKNIQYF
TGTGCCAGTAGTATAAGGGGGACCAAAAACATTCAGTACTTC
>TRBV2|TRBJ1-2|TRBD1|NA
CASSYTGTGGGYGYTF
TGTGCCAGCAGTTATACCGGGACAGGGGGCGGATATGGCTACACCTTC
>TRBV14|TRBJ2-3|NA|NA
CASSEGGGRTDTQYF
TGTGCCAGCAGCGAGGGAGGGGGGCGCACAGATACGCAGTATTTT
>TRBV10-3|TRBJ2-6|TRBD1|NA
CATGTGFVGANVLTF
TGTGCCACCGGGACAGGTTTTGTTGGGGCCAACGTCCTGACTTTC
>TRBV7-9|TRBJ1-2|TRBD1|NA
CASSKAGTGVPYGYTF
TGTGCCAGCAGTAAAGCCGGGACAGGGGTTCCCTATGGCTACACCTTC
>TRBV6-6|TRBJ1-5|TRBD1|once
CASSSGQGLAQPQHF
TGTGCCAGCAGTTCCGGACAGGGGTTAGCTCAGCCCCAGCATTTT
>TRBV7-9|TRBJ2-7|NA|NA
CASSPSGGAGYEQYF
TGTGCCAGCAGCCCTAGTGGGGGAGCAGGTTACGAGCAGTACTTC
>TRBV12-5|TRBJ1-5|NA|NA
CASALGGSNQPQHF
TGTGCTAGTGCCCTGGGGGGTAGCAATCAGCCCCAGCATTTT
>TRBV30|TRBJ2-2|NA|NA
CAWSVDLRVGGELFF
TGTGCCTGGAGTGTGGATCTTAGGGTTGGCGGGGAGCTGTTTTTT
>TRBV7-9|TRBJ1-2|NA|NA
CASSLQGYTF
TGTGCCAGCAGCTTGCAGGGCTACACCTTC
>TRBV19|TRBJ1-5|NA|NA
CASSRIGGDNQPQHF
TGTGCCAGTAGCCGGATCGGCGGAGACAATCAGCCCCAGCATTTT
>TRBV7-2|TRBJ1-2|TRBD1|NA
CASSPRRDSNYGYTF
TGTGCCAGCAGCCCCCGCCGGGACAGTAACTATGGCTACACCTTC
>TRBV7-2|TRBJ2-1|NA|NA
CASSLRAWGEQFF
TGTGCCAGCAGCTTGCGGGCGTGGGGGGAGCAGTTCTTC
>TRBV7-9|TRBJ1-2|TRBD1|few
CASSFTGGEHGYTF
TGTGCCAGCAGCTTCACAGGGGGCGAGCATGGCTACACCTTC
>TRBV4-1|TRBJ1-2|NA|NA
CASSQTSSDTTPTYGYTF
TGCGCCAGCAGCCAAACATCGAGCGACACCACACCAACCTATGGCTACACCTTC
>TRBV5-1|TRBJ2-1|NA|NA
CASSLATGISNEQFF
TGCGCCAGCAGCTTGGCCACAGGAATATCGAATGAGCAGTTCTTC
>TRBV5-4|TRBJ1-1|NA|NA
CASSPGTPNTEAFF
TGTGCCAGCAGCCCCGGGACGCCGAACACTGAAGCTTTCTTT
>TRBV7-9|TRBJ2-2|NA|NA
CASSPVGAGPMAGELFF
TGTGCCAGCAGCCCGGTGGGGGCAGGGCCCATGGCCGGGGAGCTGTTTTTT
>TRBV2|TRBJ2-3|TRBD2|NA
CASSEGAGVVVDTQYF
TGTGCCAGCAGTGAAGGTGCGGGAGTTGTCGTAGATACGCAGTATTTT
>TRBV7-6|TRBJ2-3|TRBD2|NA
CASSRGLAGGTTDTQYF
TGTGCCAGCAGCCGCGGTTTAGCGGGAGGAACCACAGATACGCAGTATTTT
>TRBV28|TRBJ2-2|NA|few
CASREVLGGLFF
TGTGCCAGCAGGGAGGTTCTGGGGGGGCTGTTTTTT
>TRBV27|TRBJ2-7|TRBD2|NA
CASSLLAGVSEQYF
TGTGCCAGCAGCCTCCTAGCGGGAGTCAGCGAGCAGTACTTC
>TRBV4-2|TRBJ2-1|TRBD2|once
CASSQEPSGRGEQFF
TGTGCCAGCAGCCAAGAGCCTAGCGGGAGGGGTGAGCAGTTCTTC
>TRBV9|TRBJ2-3|TRBD2|NA
CASSGGLAGRGPDTQYF
TGTGCCAGCAGCGGGGGACTAGCGGGGCGGGGTCCAGATACGCAGTATTTT
>TRBV2|TRBJ2-7|TRBD1|few
CASRPDRPTSYEQYF
TGTGCCAGCAGACCGGACAGGCCGACCTCCTACGAGCAGTACTTC
>TRBV4-2|TRBJ2-7|TRBD1|NA
CASSPQTGQGIYEQYF
TGTGCCAGCAGCCCGCAAACCGGACAGGGGATATACGAGCAGTACTTC
>TRBV4-3|TRBJ2-7|TRBD2|NA
CASSQDSLHLAGGSYEQYF
TGCGCCAGCAGCCAAGATTCCCTCCACCTAGCGGGAGGTTCCTACGAGCAGTACTTC
>TRBV7-9|TRBJ2-2|TRBD1|NA
CASRPRQGTGELFF
TGTGCCAGCAGACCGCGACAGGGGACCGGGGAGCTGTTTTTT
>TRBV6-1|TRBJ2-1|TRBD1|NA
CASNRGYNEQFF
TGTGCCAGCAACAGGGGTTACAATGAGCAGTTCTTC
>TRBV30|TRBJ1-1|NA|NA
CAWSAIDQVVGTEAFF
TGTGCCTGGAGTGCCATAGACCAGGTGGTGGGCACTGAAGCTTTCTTT
>TRBV19|TRBJ2-7|NA|NA
CASSIAAGNEQYF
TGTGCCAGTAGTATAGCGGCCGGTAACGAGCAGTACTTC